This T cell receptor (beta chain) was recorded in a study of early T cells in non-severe SARS-CoV-2 infection. Study information: From unsorted whole blood, bulk RNA was sequenced, and the chains remained unpaired.

TCRdb processed the 5' RACE reads anew with MiXCR; each CDR3 protein has one entry. The data show 75,000 to 90,000 distinct CDR3 sequences, 15% seen once. This clonotype has more than one count but fewer than ten. The antigen is undetermined. Whole-study findings and limits: Lookups in VDJdb leaned toward anti-spike CD8 responses and missed private and CD4 specificities.

Material for sequencing was whole blood. This TCR came from an adult who was a healthcare worker with PCR-confirmed SARS-CoV-2 infection or an uninfected control (not recorded which).

For the CDR3, the DNA is TGCAGCGTGCCACTAGCGGAGGGGTTTGGGGCCCAGTACTTC. It yields the protein CSVPLAEGFGAQYF. The V call is TRBV29-1, the J call TRBJ2-5; 8 bases align to TRBD2. The CDR3 covers 14 residues. Looked up from germline, CDR1 is SQVTM and CDR2 is ANQGSEA. V trimming: 6 bases; J trimming: 9 bases; junction bases outside the gene matches: 15. The full variable domain, its missing parts supplied by reference TRBV29-1 and TRBJ2-5, is SAVISQKPSRDICQRGTSLTIQCQVDSQVTMMFWYRQQPGQSLTLIATANQGSEATYESGFVIDKFPISRPNLTFSTLTVSNMSPEDSSIYLCSVPLAEGFGAQYFGPGTRLLVL.